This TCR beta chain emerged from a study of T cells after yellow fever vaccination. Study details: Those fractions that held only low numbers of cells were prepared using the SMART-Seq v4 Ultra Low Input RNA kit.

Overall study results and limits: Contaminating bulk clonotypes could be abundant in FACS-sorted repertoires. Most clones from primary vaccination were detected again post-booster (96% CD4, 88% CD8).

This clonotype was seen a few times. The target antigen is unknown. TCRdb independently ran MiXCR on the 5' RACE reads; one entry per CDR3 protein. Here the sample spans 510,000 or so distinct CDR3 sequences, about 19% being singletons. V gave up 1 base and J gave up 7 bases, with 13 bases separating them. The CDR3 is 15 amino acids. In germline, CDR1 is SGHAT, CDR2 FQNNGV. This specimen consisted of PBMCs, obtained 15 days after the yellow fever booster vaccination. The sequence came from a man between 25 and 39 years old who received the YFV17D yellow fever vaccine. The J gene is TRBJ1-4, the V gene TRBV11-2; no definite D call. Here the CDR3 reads CASSLGRGLFEKLFF. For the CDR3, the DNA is TGTGCCAGCAGCTTAGGACGCGGGTTGTTTGAAAAACTGTTTTTT.